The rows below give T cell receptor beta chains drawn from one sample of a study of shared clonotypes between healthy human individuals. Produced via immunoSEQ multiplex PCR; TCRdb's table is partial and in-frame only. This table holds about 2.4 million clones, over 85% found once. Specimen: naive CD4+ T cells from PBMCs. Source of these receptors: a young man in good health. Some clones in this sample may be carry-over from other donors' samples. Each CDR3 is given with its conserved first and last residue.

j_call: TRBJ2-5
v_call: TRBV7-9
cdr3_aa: CASSSAPGMSETQYF

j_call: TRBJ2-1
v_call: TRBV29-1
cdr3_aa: CSVIAGGVRNEQFF

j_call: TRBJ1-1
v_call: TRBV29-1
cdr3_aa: CSVERDRGRAF

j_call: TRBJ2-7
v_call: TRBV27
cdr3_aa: CASGDQGALSYEQYF

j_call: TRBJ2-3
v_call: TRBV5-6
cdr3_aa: CASYRKDRVTDTQYF

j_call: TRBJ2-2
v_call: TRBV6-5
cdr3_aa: CASSFVPQTGELFF

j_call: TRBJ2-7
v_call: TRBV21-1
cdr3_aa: CASSLVAGGPDEQYF

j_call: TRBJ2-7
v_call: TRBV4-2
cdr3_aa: CASSQRGSSYEQYF

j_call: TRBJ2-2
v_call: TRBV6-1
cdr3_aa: CASSETASNTGELFF

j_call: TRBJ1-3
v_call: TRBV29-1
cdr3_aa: CSVGGLSGNTIYF